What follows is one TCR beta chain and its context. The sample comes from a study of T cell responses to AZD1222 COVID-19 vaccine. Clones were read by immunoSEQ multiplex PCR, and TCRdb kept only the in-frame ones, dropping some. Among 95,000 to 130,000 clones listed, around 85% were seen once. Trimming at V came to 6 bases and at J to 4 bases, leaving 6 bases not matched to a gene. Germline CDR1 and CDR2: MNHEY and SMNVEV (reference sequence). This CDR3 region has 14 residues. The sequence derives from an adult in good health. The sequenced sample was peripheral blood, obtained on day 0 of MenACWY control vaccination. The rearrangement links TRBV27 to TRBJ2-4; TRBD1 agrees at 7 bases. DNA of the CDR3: TGTGCCAGCAGCTCGACAGGGCAAAAAAACATTCAGTACTTC. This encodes CASSSTGQKNIQYF.